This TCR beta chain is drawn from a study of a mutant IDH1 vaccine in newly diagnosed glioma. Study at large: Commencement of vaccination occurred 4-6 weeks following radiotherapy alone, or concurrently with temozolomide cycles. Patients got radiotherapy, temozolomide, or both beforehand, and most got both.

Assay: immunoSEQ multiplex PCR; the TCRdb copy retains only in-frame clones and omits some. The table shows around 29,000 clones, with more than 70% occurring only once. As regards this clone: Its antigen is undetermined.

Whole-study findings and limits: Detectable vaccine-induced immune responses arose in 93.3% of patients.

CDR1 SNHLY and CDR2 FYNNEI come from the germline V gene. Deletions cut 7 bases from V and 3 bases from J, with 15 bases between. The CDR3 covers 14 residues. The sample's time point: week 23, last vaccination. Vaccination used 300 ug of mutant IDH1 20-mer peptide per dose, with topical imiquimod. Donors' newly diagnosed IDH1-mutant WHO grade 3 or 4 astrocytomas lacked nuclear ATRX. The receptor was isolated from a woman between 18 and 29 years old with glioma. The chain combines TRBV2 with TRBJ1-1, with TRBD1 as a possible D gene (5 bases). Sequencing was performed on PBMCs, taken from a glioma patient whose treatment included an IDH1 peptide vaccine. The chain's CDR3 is CASNPVPGYTEAFF. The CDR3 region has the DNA TGTGCCAGCAACCCCGTTCCAGGGTACACTGAAGCTTTCTTT.